This TCR beta chain was observed in a study of cytomegalovirus exposure and HLA in healthy donors. Points from the study as a whole: The authors later linked a missense DCLRE1C variant to TCR beta V- and J-gene trimming. There were reportedly fewer N-insertions in an Asian-associated ancestry cluster than the roughly 670-donor mean, in a later analysis. It was approximately 150 TCR beta chains that were listed as cytomegalovirus-associated. Across donors, most TCRs were seen rarely, yet some public ones were widespread.

13 Jbeta primers and 60 Vbeta primers were used for the PCR. The protocol was immunoSEQ multiplex PCR, while the TCRdb copy is restricted to in-frame clones and leaves out a portion. The data show about 120,000 clones, about 9.4% seen once. CDR3 length: 14 residues. V gave up 6 bases and J gave up 4 bases; unmatched junction bases: 8. CDR1 is SNHLY and CDR2 is FYNNEI in the germline V gene. This clone appeared a few times. Its antigen is unidentified. The sample taken for sequencing was PBMCs. V usage is TRBV2 and J usage is TRBJ1-2; 7 bases are shared with TRBD1. The clonotype was recovered from a woman in her forties in good health and CMV-seropositive. CDR3 protein: CASREGQRSYGYTF. In nucleotides, the CDR3 is TGTGCCAGCAGGGAGGGACAGAGGAGCTATGGCTACACCTTC.